This T cell receptor (beta chain) was recorded in a study of spatial heterogeneity in lung cancer. Study-level background: Researchers sequenced follow-up PBMC samples if they had them, and these came a median of roughly two years after resection. Averaged across combinations, each unique TCR and UMI pairing appeared more than ten times in raw reads, which were uncorrected.

CDR3 length equals 15 residues. Germline V gives CDR1 DFQATT, CDR2 SNEGSKA (reference sequence). Trimming cost V 5 bases and J 3 bases, with 20 bases left between them. Time point specified: blood at routine non-recurrence follow-up after resection. Unsorted tumor, nontumor lung tissue or cryopreserved PBMC supplied the whole RNA. Study-wide results and caveats: The appearance of ubiquitous expanded tumor TCRs in blood was greater at resection than follow-up.

This clonotype was detected many times. The antigen remains undetermined. TCRdb redid the calling of the 5' RACE reads with MiXCR, one entry per CDR3 protein. This sample has some 10,000 distinct CDR3 sequences, with about a fifth found just once. The chain recombines TRBV20-1 with TRBJ2-7; D might be TRBD1 or TRBD2, each matching 5 bases. The sequencing here drew on PBMCs, taken at follow-up. This TCR derives from a male donor with early-stage non-small cell lung cancer. The CDR3 sequence is CSAAMGLGPRYEQYF. Here the CDR3 DNA reads TGCAGTGCTGCTATGGGGTTGGGACCGCGCTACGAGCAGTACTTC.